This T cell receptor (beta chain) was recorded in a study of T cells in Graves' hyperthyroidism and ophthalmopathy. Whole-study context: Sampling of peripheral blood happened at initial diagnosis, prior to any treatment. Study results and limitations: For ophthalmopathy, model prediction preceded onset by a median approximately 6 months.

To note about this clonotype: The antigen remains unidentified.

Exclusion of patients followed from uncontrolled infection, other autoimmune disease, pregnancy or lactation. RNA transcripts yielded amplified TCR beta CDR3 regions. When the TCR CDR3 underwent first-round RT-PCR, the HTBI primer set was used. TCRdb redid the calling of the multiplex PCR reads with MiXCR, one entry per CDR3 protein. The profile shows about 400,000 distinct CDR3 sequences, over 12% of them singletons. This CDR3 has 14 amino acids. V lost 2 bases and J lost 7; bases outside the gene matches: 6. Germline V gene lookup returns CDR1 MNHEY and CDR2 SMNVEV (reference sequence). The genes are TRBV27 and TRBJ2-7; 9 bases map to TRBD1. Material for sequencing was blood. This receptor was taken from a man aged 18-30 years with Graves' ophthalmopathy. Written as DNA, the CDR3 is TGTGCCAGCAGTTTAGGGGACAGGGTAGGAGAGCAGTACTTC. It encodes CASSLGDRVGEQYF.